The 27 T cell receptor beta chains presented below share a single source sample, sequenced in a study of blood T cell repertoires in COVID-19. Generated by immunoSEQ multiplex PCR, the TCRdb table keeps only in-frame clones and is missing some. The sample shows approximately 290,000 clones, around 89% of them seen only once. The source material was peripheral blood. These receptors came from a man aged 25-45 years with acute or convalescent COVID-19.

CDR3 nucleotides: TGTGCCTGGAGTGTACTAGTGGGCTCCTACAATGAGCAGTTCTTC. Its translation is CAWSVLVGSYNEQFF. The V and J genes are TRBV30 and TRBJ2-1, with D possibly matching TRBD2 (5 bases). V was clipped by 0 bases and J by 0 bases, with 9 bases between them. The CDR3 consists of 15 residues. Germline assignment: CDR1 GTSNPN and CDR2 SVGIG (reference sequence).

The chain employs TRBV18 and TRBJ2-2, with 7 bases identical to TRBD1. The CDR3 extends over 15 amino acids. Germline V gene sequence: CDR1 KGHSH, CDR2 LQKENI. V gave up 4 bases and J gave up 5 bases; unmatched junction bases: 7. The CDR3 reads CASSRADRTTGELFF. The CDR3 DNA sequence: TGTGCCAGCTCACGCGCGGACAGGACGACCGGGGAGCTGTTTTTT.

V and J are TRBV3-1 (or the pseudogene TRBV3-2) and TRBJ1-2; tentatively, D is TRBD1 (5 bases). The V gene's germline CDR1 is LGHDT and CDR2 YNNKEL (reference sequence). This CDR3 spans 14 amino acids. Between the trimmed V and J ends, which lost 4 bases and 3 bases, there was a span of 12 bases. The CDR3 region has the DNA TGTGCCAGCAGCCCCCGGGGGGGGTACTATGGCTACACCTTC. Translation: CASSPRGGYYGYTF.

This chain joins TRBV18 and TRBJ2-7, with TRBD2 as a possible D gene (5 bases). The ends were cut back, 8 bases at V and 0 bases at J, with 14 bases in the middle. Looked up from germline, CDR1 is KGHSH and CDR2 is LQKENI. There are 14 residues in the CDR3. CDR3 residues: CASASGESSYEQYF. CDR3 sequence (DNA): TGTGCCAGCGCCTCCGGGGAAAGCTCCTACGAGCAGTACTTC.

The rearrangement uses TRBV3-1 (or the pseudogene TRBV3-2) and TRBJ2-1; 11 nucleotides agree with TRBD2. The CDR3 is 16 residues long. Germline lookup yields CDR1 LGHDT and CDR2 YNNKEL (reference sequence). The ends lost 1 base at V and 7 bases at J; junction bases unmatched: 6. The CDR3 sequence is CASSQVSSGGINEQFF. The CDR3, as DNA: TGTGCCAGCAGCCAAGTTTCTAGCGGGGGGATAAATGAGCAGTTCTTC.

This rearrangement joins TRBV5-1 to TRBJ2-2; 13 bases fit TRBD2. Germline lookup yields CDR1 SGHRS and CDR2 YFSETQ. The CDR3 contains 17 residues. The J segment lost 7 bases and the V segment lost 4 bases, leaving 10 bases of the junction unmatched. The CDR3 coding sequence is TGCGCCAGCAGCCCCCCTGGGACTAGCGGGATCATCGGGGAGCTGTTTTTT. Amino acid sequence: CASSPPGTSGIIGELFF.

DNA for the CDR3: TGTGCCAGCAGCATTTGGCGACTAGCGGGAGCCCCCGTCACAGATACGCAGTATTTT. Its protein product is CASSIWRLAGAPVTDTQYF. The V gene is TRBV28, the J gene TRBJ2-3; 12 positions match TRBD2. Germline values: CDR1 MDHEN, CDR2 SYDVKM. This CDR3 is 19 amino acids long. Unmatched junction bases numbered 15, after V lost 6 bases and J lost 2 bases.

This clone was detected once. The J gene is TRBJ2-1, the V gene TRBV29-1; 13 bases match TRBD2. This CDR3 is 14 amino acids long. V gave up 7 bases and J gave up 7 bases; unmatched junction bases: 7. CDR1 and CDR2 (germline): SQVTM, ANQGSEA. As DNA, the CDR3 is TGCAGCGCTACGCCGGGACTAGCGGGAAATGAGCAGTTCTTC. It yields the protein CSATPGLAGNEQFF.

The rearrangement links TRBV7-9 to TRBJ1-6; D not certain. Germline values: CDR1 SEHNR, CDR2 FQNEAQ (reference sequence). The V gene lost 5 bases and the J gene lost 2 bases, with 13 bases spanning the gap. The CDR3 loop spans 16 amino acids. CDR3 protein: CASSLRKAPYNSPLHF. The DNA for the CDR3 is TGTGCCAGCAGCCTCAGGAAAGCCCCCTATAATTCACCCCTCCACTTT.

The chain uses TRBV19 and TRBJ2-7; perhaps TRBD2 as D (5 bases). The CDR3 has 13 residues. Trimming removed 2 bases from V and 7 bases from J, with 12 bases in between. Germline-derived CDR1 and CDR2 are LNHDA and SQIVND (reference sequence). CDR3 DNA: TGTGCCAGTAGTATACCTCCCCAGCGGGAGCAGTACTTC. Its protein is CASSIPPQREQYF.

The rearrangement uses TRBV5-5 and TRBJ2-1, with a possible D match to TRBD2 (5 bases). CDR1 is SGHKS, CDR2 YYEKEE, per germline (reference sequence). CDR3 size: 14 residues. Trimming shortened V by 4 bases and J by 6 bases, and 14 bases separated the two germline ends. The CDR3 nucleotides read TGTGCCAGCAGCGGACTTACCGTCGGCAATGAGCAGTTCTTC. Its protein product is CASSGLTVGNEQFF.

V is TRBV6-5 and J is TRBJ1-2; 9 bases align to TRBD1. Germline CDR1 MNHEY, CDR2 SVGAGI. The V segment lost 6 bases and the J segment 5 bases; nucleotides outside the gene matches: 10. CDR3 length: 15 amino acids. This CDR3 is CASSRTGASPYGYTF. CDR3 sequence (DNA): TGTGCCAGCAGCCGGACAGGGGCCTCCCCATATGGCTACACCTTC.

V is TRBV5-1 and J is TRBJ2-5; D gene ambiguous. CDR3 size: 11 residues. CDR1 and CDR2 (germline): SGHRS, YFSETQ. V lost 5 bases and J 2 bases, leaving 4 bases between the germline ends. The CDR3 protein is CASRRQETQYF. CDR3 bases: TGCGCCAGCAGGCGTCAAGAGACCCAGTACTTC.

The CDR3 nucleotides are TGTGCCAGCAGTCTAGGGGGACAGGGGCTGTATGGCTACACCTTC. Translating it yields CASSLGGQGLYGYTF. The gene calls are TRBV28 and TRBJ1-2; TRBD1 aligns across 10 bases. CDR1 and CDR2 (germline): MDHEN, SYDVKM. The CDR3 length is 15 residues. With 5 bases clipped from V and 5 bases from J, the junction kept 8 bases outside the gene matches.

The V and J genes are TRBV2 and TRBJ1-1; 7 positions agree with TRBD1. J lost 5 bases, V lost 6 bases, and 9 bases had no gene match. Germline CDR1 reads SNHLY; CDR2 reads FYNNEI. The CDR3 consists of 14 residues. The CDR3 nucleotides read TGTGCCAGCAGGGCTACAGGGGTTGGAACTGAAGCTTTCTTT. Protein product: CASRATGVGTEAFF.

This clone was seen a handful of times. V usage is TRBV6-5 and J usage is TRBJ1-1; D is uncertain. The germline V gene has CDR1 MNHEY and CDR2 SVGAGI. The germline V and J ends were trimmed by 10 bases and 5 bases, with 11 bases remaining between them. The CDR3 contains 11 residues. CDR3 amino acids: CATLGGTEAFF. In DNA, the CDR3 is TGTGCCACCTTGGGAGGAACTGAAGCTTTCTTT.

This clone was seen just once. The chain is built from TRBV18 and TRBJ1-1; D gene ambiguous. The CDR3 sequence is 12 residues long. Trimming removed 4 bases at V and 0 bases at J, with 3 bases between. Germline V gene data show CDR1 as KGHSH and CDR2 as LQKENI. CDR3 DNA: TGTGCCAGCTCACAGCTGAACACTGAAGCTTTCTTT. Protein sequence: CASSQLNTEAFF.

The genes are TRBV10-1 and TRBJ2-1, with D possibly TRBD1 on 6 matching bases. The V and J ends lost 8 bases and 7 bases respectively, with 21 bases between them. The CDR3 sequence is 15 residues long. Germline assignment: CDR1 WNHNN and CDR2 SYGVQD (reference sequence). The DNA for the CDR3 is TGCGCCAGCTCCCGACAGCGTACAGGGCCGAATGAGCAGTTCTTC. Protein: CASSRQRTGPNEQFF.

The rearrangement joins TRBV5-4 to TRBJ1-1; D remains unclear. The V and J ends lost 0 bases and 1 base respectively, with 7 bases between them. Germline assignment: CDR1 SGHNT and CDR2 YYREEE (reference sequence). The CDR3 is 14 residues long. The CDR3 DNA is TGTGCCAGCAGCTTGGTATCCTCGAACACTGAAGCTTTCTTT. It specifies CASSLVSSNTEAFF.

The chain is built from TRBV5-3 and TRBJ1-5, with D maybe TRBD1 (6 bases). TRBV5-3 is known as an ORF, though its function is uncertain. Trimming removed 4 bases at V and 4 bases at J, with 15 bases between. The CDR3 is made up of 15 amino acids. CDR3 residues: CARSGTGQQNQPQHF. CDR3 DNA sequence: TGTGCCAGAAGCGGAACCGGACAGCAGAATCAGCCCCAGCATTTT.

This CDR3 is CAWRLWTGLPEYF. Here the CDR3 DNA reads TGTGCCTGGAGACTCTGGACAGGGCTGCCGGAGTACTTC. The J gene is TRBJ2-7, the V gene TRBV30; 8 nucleotides agree with TRBD1. Germline values: CDR1 GTSNPN, CDR2 SVGIG (reference sequence). The CDR3 has 13 residues. V trimming: 3 bases; J trimming: 11 bases; junction bases outside the gene matches: 12. Supplemented by reference TRBV30 and TRBJ2-7, the full variable domain reads SQTIHQWPATLVQPVGSPLSLECTVEGTSNPNLYWYRQAAGRGLQLLFYSVGIGQISSEVPQNLSASRPQDRQFILSSKKLLLSDSGFYLCAWRLWTGLPEYFGPGTRLTVT.

The CDR3 here is CASSWDRRVLFF. The DNA of the CDR3 is TGTGCCAGCAGTTGGGACAGGCGGGTTCTGTTCTTC. V and J are TRBV2 and TRBJ2-1; 8 bases are a match to TRBD1. Germline-derived CDR1 and CDR2 are SNHLY and FYNNEI. The CDR3 runs 12 residues. V lost 5 bases, J lost 15 bases, and 9 bases stayed unmatched.

The V call is TRBV28, the J call TRBJ1-1, with D hard to call. The CDR3 sequence is 13 residues long. Deletions cut 6 bases from V and 0 bases from J, with 8 bases between. Germline assignment: CDR1 MDHEN and CDR2 SYDVKM. The CDR3: CASRPSMNTEAFF. CDR3 coding DNA: TGTGCCAGCAGACCTTCTATGAACACTGAAGCTTTCTTT.

This chain connects TRBV29-1 to TRBJ2-3; 10 bases match TRBD2. This CDR3 spans 15 amino acids. The ends lost 1 base at V and 0 bases at J; junction bases unmatched: 1. The germline V gene encodes CDR1 SQVTM and CDR2 ANQGSEA. The CDR3 DNA reads as TGCAGCGTTGAAGCAGCGGGAGGGAGCACAGATACGCAGTATTTT. Amino acid sequence: CSVEAAGGSTDTQYF.

Here the CDR3 reads CASTKLGGAGTEAFF. CDR3 DNA sequence: TGCGCCAGCACCAAATTGGGGGGGGCTGGCACTGAAGCTTTCTTT. The rearrangement links TRBV5-1 to TRBJ1-1; a weak D match, TRBD1 (6 bases). Germline CDR1 reads SGHRS; CDR2 reads YFSETQ. The CDR3 has 15 residues. With 6 bases removed from V and 4 bases from J, the gap between germline ends came to 19 bases.

The chain couples TRBV18 to TRBJ2-1; D remains ambiguous. The CDR3 covers 14 residues. In germline, CDR1 is KGHSH, CDR2 LQKENI. The V gene lost 3 bases and the J gene lost 9 bases, with 15 bases spanning the gap. The CDR3 loop reads CASSPASVPVEQFF. CDR3 coding DNA: TGTGCCAGCTCACCCGCAAGTGTTCCAGTTGAGCAGTTCTTC.

This chain links TRBV18 with TRBJ1-1; 7 bases line up with TRBD1. V trimming: 0 bases; J trimming: 3 bases; junction bases outside the gene matches: 4. The germline gives CDR1 KGHSH, CDR2 LQKENI. The CDR3 consists of 15 residues. The CDR3 sequence: CASSPPTDRYTEAFF. The CDR3 bases are TGTGCCAGCTCACCACCTACGGACAGGTACACTGAAGCTTTCTTT.